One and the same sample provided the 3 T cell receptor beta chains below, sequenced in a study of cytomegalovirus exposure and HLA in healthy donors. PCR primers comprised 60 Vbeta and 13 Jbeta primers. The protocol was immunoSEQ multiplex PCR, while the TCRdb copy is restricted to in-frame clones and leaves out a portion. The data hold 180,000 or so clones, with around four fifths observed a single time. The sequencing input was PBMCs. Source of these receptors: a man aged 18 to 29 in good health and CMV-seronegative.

The CDR3, as DNA: TGCGCCAGCAGCCAAGTAGCCGCTTTTAACTATGGCTACACCTTC. Translating it yields CASSQVAAFNYGYTF. This chain links TRBV4-3 with TRBJ1-2; no definite D call. The CDR3 has 15 amino acids. Trimming pared 1 base from V and 1 base from J, leaving 10 bases between. Germline loops: CDR1 LGHNA, CDR2 YSLEER.

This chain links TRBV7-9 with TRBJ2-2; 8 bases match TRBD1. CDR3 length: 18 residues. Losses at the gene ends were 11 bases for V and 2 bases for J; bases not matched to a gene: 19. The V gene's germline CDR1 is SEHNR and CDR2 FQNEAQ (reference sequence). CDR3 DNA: TGTGCCCTCAGGGACAGGCCAAGTGAGGCACTTAACACCGGGGAGCTGTTTTTT. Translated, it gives CALRDRPSEALNTGELFF.

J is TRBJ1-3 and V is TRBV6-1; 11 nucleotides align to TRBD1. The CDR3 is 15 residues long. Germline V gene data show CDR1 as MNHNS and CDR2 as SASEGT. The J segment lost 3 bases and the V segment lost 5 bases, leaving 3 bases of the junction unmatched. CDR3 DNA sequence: TGTGCCAGCAGTCGGGACAGGGGGTTTGGAAACACCATATATTTT. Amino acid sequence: CASSRDRGFGNTIYF.